A selection of T cell receptor beta chains follows, all from one sample in a study of CD8+ T cells in alopecia areata. Clones were sequenced by immunoSEQ multiplex PCR, and TCRdb holds only the in-frame ones, with some missing. The table has over 150,000 clones, roughly 63% seen once. The material sequenced was CD4+ T cells sorted from blood, taken at week 0. These receptors originate from a human donor with alopecia areata. CDR3s include the opening cysteine and the closing phenylalanine or tryptophan. Fields, in order: J gene, D gene, V gene, clone size, CDR3 DNA, CDR3 protein. The D gene is left open where the match is weak. Rows give clone size only sometimes, using once, few, many, or a class for an expanded clone.

j_call: TRBJ1-3; d_call: NA; v_call: TRBV29-1; clone_size: few; cdr3_nt: TGCAGCGTTGAAGGCCAACGGAGCTCTGGAAACACCATATATTTT; cdr3_aa: CSVEGQRSSGNTIYF
j_call: TRBJ1-2; d_call: NA; v_call: TRBV2; clone_size: few; cdr3_nt: TGTGCCAGCACACCACGAAGGGGATCAAGCGGCTACACCTTC; cdr3_aa: CASTPRRGSSGYTF
j_call: TRBJ2-6; d_call: NA; v_call: TRBV29-1; clone_size: few; cdr3_nt: TGCAGCGTTGAAGATAGGAACTCTGGGGCCAACGTCCTGACTTTC; cdr3_aa: CSVEDRNSGANVLTF
j_call: TRBJ1-2; d_call: NA; v_call: TRBV30; clone_size: NA; cdr3_nt: TGTGCCTGGAGTGTAGCGGCGGCGACGGGAAATGGCTACACCTTC; cdr3_aa: CAWSVAAATGNGYTF
j_call: TRBJ2-3; d_call: NA; v_call: TRBV6-1; clone_size: NA; cdr3_nt: TGTGCCAGCAGTGAAGCAGGCTTAGCGGCAGATACGCAGTATTTT; cdr3_aa: CASSEAGLAADTQYF
j_call: TRBJ1-2; d_call: NA; v_call: TRBV29-1; clone_size: NA; cdr3_nt: TGCAGCGCCCGGACAGCGTATGGCTACACCTTC; cdr3_aa: CSARTAYGYTF
j_call: TRBJ1-4; d_call: NA; v_call: TRBV7-9; clone_size: few; cdr3_nt: TGTGCCAGCAGCTTATGGACTCTCGATGAAAAACTGTTTTTT; cdr3_aa: CASSLWTLDEKLFF
j_call: TRBJ1-1; d_call: NA; v_call: TRBV29-1; clone_size: NA; cdr3_nt: TGCAGCGTTGGCTCTTTGCTCCGGAACACTGAAGCTTTCTTT; cdr3_aa: CSVGSLLRNTEAFF
j_call: TRBJ2-7; d_call: NA; v_call: TRBV30; clone_size: few; cdr3_nt: TGTGCCTCTAGCGGCAGGGGGATTTACGAGCAGTACTTC; cdr3_aa: CASSGRGIYEQYF
j_call: TRBJ2-2; d_call: NA; v_call: TRBV30; clone_size: NA; cdr3_nt: TGTGCCTGGAGTGTATCGGGGTCCGGGGAGCTGTTTTTT; cdr3_aa: CAWSVSGSGELFF
j_call: TRBJ2-7; d_call: NA; v_call: TRBV27; clone_size: NA; cdr3_nt: TGTGCCAGCAGTTTATGGGACCGCCACGAGCAGTACTTC; cdr3_aa: CASSLWDRHEQYF
j_call: TRBJ1-4; d_call: NA; v_call: TRBV7-2; clone_size: NA; cdr3_nt: TGTGCCAGCAGCTTGGTGGGATCTAATGAAAAACTGTTTTTT; cdr3_aa: CASSLVGSNEKLFF
j_call: TRBJ2-4; d_call: TRBD1; v_call: TRBV7-2; clone_size: NA; cdr3_nt: TGTGCCAGCAGCAAAGACCAGGGGGCCATGCTAGCCAAAAACATTCAGTACTTC; cdr3_aa: CASSKDQGAMLAKNIQYF
j_call: TRBJ1-2; d_call: NA; v_call: TRBV30; clone_size: NA; cdr3_nt: TGTGCCTGGAAACCCTCAAACACGGGGCTTGGCTACACCTTC; cdr3_aa: CAWKPSNTGLGYTF
j_call: TRBJ1-5; d_call: NA; v_call: TRBV18; clone_size: NA; cdr3_nt: TGTGCCAGCTCACCACCGGGAAGCAATCAGCCCCAGCATTTT; cdr3_aa: CASSPPGSNQPQHF
j_call: TRBJ1-2; d_call: TRBD1; v_call: TRBV9; clone_size: few; cdr3_nt: TGTGCCAGCAGCGTAGAGCCAAGCGGGCAGGGGGCTGGAGGCTACACCTTC; cdr3_aa: CASSVEPSGQGAGGYTF
j_call: TRBJ1-4; d_call: TRBD1; v_call: TRBV10-3; clone_size: few; cdr3_nt: TGTGCCATCAGTGATAGACAGGGGCAAGCGAAACTGTTTTTT; cdr3_aa: CAISDRQGQAKLFF
j_call: TRBJ1-1; d_call: TRBD1; v_call: TRBV7-2; clone_size: NA; cdr3_nt: TGTGCCAGCAGCCCGGACAGGAACCGAGCTTTCTTT; cdr3_aa: CASSPDRNRAFF
j_call: TRBJ1-2; d_call: NA; v_call: TRBV29-1; clone_size: NA; cdr3_nt: TGCAGCGTTGTCGTCCGGCGGTATGGCTACACCTTC; cdr3_aa: CSVVVRRYGYTF
j_call: TRBJ1-5; d_call: NA; v_call: TRBV5-5; clone_size: NA; cdr3_nt: TGTGCCAGCAGCCCGAACAGGATATATAGCAATCAGCCCCAGCATTTT; cdr3_aa: CASSPNRIYSNQPQHF
j_call: TRBJ2-2; d_call: NA; v_call: TRBV4-3; clone_size: once; cdr3_nt: TGCGCCAGCAGCCAAGTGGTTACCGGGGAGCTGTTTTTT; cdr3_aa: CASSQVVTGELFF
j_call: TRBJ2-7; d_call: TRBD1; v_call: TRBV29-1; clone_size: NA; cdr3_nt: TGCAGCGTTGGAGGGCAGGGGGCTGGGTACGAGCAGTACTTC; cdr3_aa: CSVGGQGAGYEQYF
j_call: TRBJ1-1; d_call: NA; v_call: TRBV19; clone_size: NA; cdr3_nt: TGTGCCAGCGCAGGGGTTCGCACTGAAGCTTTCTTT; cdr3_aa: CASAGVRTEAFF
j_call: TRBJ2-6; d_call: NA; v_call: TRBV2; clone_size: NA; cdr3_nt: TGTGCCAGCAGGAGAAGTGGGAGCTCTGGGGCCAACGTCCTGACTTTC; cdr3_aa: CASRRSGSSGANVLTF
j_call: TRBJ2-2; d_call: TRBD1; v_call: TRBV30; clone_size: NA; cdr3_nt: TGTGCCTGGAGTGCTTCCGGGACAGGGGTCACCGGGGAGCTGTTTTTT; cdr3_aa: CAWSASGTGVTGELFF
j_call: TRBJ1-2; d_call: TRBD1; v_call: TRBV7-9; clone_size: NA; cdr3_nt: TGTGCCAGCAGGGCAGGGGGCCGAGGCTACACCTTC; cdr3_aa: CASRAGGRGYTF
j_call: TRBJ2-7; d_call: NA; v_call: TRBV7-6; clone_size: NA; cdr3_nt: TGTGCCAGCAGCCCGCAGGAGGGGGCCTACGAGCAGTACTTC; cdr3_aa: CASSPQEGAYEQYF
j_call: TRBJ2-3; d_call: NA; v_call: TRBV28; clone_size: few; cdr3_nt: TGTGCCAGCACCCCGAGGGAAACGGTCGATACGCAGTATTTT; cdr3_aa: CASTPRETVDTQYF
j_call: TRBJ2-5; d_call: TRBD1; v_call: TRBV5-5; clone_size: NA; cdr3_nt: TGTGCCAGCAGCTCCACAGGGGCTACCCGGGAGACCCAGTACTTC; cdr3_aa: CASSSTGATRETQYF